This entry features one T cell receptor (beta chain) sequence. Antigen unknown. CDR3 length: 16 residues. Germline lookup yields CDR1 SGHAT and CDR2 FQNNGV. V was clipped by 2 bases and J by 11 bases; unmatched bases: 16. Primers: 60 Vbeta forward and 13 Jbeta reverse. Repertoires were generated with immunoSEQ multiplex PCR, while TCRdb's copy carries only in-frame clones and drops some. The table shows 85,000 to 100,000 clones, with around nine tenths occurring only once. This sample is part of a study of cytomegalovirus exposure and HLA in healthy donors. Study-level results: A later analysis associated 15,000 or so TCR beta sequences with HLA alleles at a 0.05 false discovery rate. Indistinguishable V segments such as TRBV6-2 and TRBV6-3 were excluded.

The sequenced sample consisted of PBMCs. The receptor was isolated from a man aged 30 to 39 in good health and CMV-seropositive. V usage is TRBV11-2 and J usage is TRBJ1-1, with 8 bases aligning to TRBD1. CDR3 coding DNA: TGTGCCAGCAGCTTATACTCCACAGGGGGACCTATTGAGGCTTTCTTT. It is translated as CASSLYSTGGPIEAFF.